This T cell receptor beta chain was recovered during a study of long-term antiretroviral therapy in people with HIV. Study-wide context: It was about a decade before the 2015 immediate-ART recommendation that the earliest samples were taken. Study-wide results and caveats: Specimen acquisition occurred between about 2004 and 2017, potentially under older ART regimens. Controls had broader CDR3 length ranges than HIV repertoires did.

As to this clone: Antigen unknown.

This was the immunoSEQ v3.0 assay at survey level. Here immunoSEQ multiplex PCR was the method, and the copy in TCRdb shows in-frame clones only, minus some. The repertoire consists of tens of thousands of clones, with 84% occurring once and the leading ten covering 2.3%. J gave up 5 bases and V 5 bases, and 12 bases lay outside the gene matches. The length of the CDR3 is 16 residues. Germline CDR1 SGHDN, CDR2 FVKESK. The origin of this receptor is a man between 50 and 59 years old with HIV. The starting material was unsorted PBMCs, obtained 3 years after starting antiretroviral therapy. The chain combines TRBV14 with TRBJ2-3, with TRBD1 identical over 8 bases. CDR3 DNA sequence: TGTGCCAGCAGCACCCCTAGGGCAGGGGGCATAGATACGCAGTATTTT. As protein: CASSTPRAGGIDTQYF.